This T cell receptor beta chain was found in a study of cytomegalovirus exposure and HLA in healthy donors. PCR involved 60 Vbeta and 13 Jbeta primers. TCRdb keeps only in-frame clones here, not all; method: immunoSEQ multiplex PCR. The sample lists 200,000 or so clones; around 80% were seen once. Study results and limitations: In vitro experiments confirmed that a few CMV-associated chains were specific for CMV antigens.

For this clone: Its specificity is unknown.

Sequenced sample: PBMCs. This TCR was sampled from a man aged 40-55 years in good health and CMV-seropositive.

The CDR3 reads CAWSWASYNEQFF. DNA of the CDR3: TGTGCCTGGTCCTGGGCCTCGTACAATGAGCAGTTCTTC. V usage is TRBV30 and J usage is TRBJ2-1; no firm D call. This CDR3 region has 13 residues. Per germline, CDR1 GTSNPN and CDR2 SVGIG (reference sequence). The V end was cut by 5 bases, the J end by 4 bases, with 12 bases between.